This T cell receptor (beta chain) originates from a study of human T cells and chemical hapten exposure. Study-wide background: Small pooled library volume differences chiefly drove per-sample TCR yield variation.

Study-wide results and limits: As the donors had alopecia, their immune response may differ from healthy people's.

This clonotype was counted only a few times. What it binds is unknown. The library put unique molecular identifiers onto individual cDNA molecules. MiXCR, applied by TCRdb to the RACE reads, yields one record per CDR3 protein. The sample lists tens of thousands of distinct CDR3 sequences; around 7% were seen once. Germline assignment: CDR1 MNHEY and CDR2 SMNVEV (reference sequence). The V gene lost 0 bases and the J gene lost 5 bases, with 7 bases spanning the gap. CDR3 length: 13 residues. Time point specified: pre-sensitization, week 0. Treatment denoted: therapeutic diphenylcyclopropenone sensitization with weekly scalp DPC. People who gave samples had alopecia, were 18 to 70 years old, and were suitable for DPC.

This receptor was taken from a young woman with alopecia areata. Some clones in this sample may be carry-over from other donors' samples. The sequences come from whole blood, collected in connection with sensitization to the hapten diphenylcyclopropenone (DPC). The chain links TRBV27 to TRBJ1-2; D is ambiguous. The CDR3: CASSLSRLYGYTF. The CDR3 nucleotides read TGTGCCAGCAGTTTATCTCGACTGTATGGCTACACCTTC.